This T cell receptor (beta chain) stems from a study of identical twins. Points from the study as a whole: In drawing conclusions, the study used cross-sectional statistical analysis and did not follow the same donors.

Ten or more counts support this clonotype. Its target is not known. TCRdb re-called the 5' RACE reads with MiXCR, one entry per CDR3 protein. The sample records 570,000 or so distinct CDR3 sequences, 9% to 10% being singletons. The CDR3 covers 16 residues. These data were also filed under a second study, of yellow fever vaccine responses in identical twins.

Sequenced: PBMCs. This clonotype was sampled from a woman between 18 and 29 years old in good health. The V and J genes are TRBV21-1 and TRBJ2-5; the table's D call TRBD2 went unverified against the DNA. TRBV21-1 constitutes a pseudogene. This chain's CDR3 is CASSKVGRAGVETQYF. The CDR3 bases are TGTGCCAGCAGCAAAGTGGGGAGGGCTGGTGTAGAGACCCAGTACTTC.